What follows describes a single T cell receptor beta chain. Its antigen is undetermined. The source of the sample is a study of CD8+CD57+ T cells in acquired aplastic anemia. V was trimmed by 10 bases and J by 6 bases, leaving 14 bases between them. Germline assignment: CDR1 SGHVS and CDR2 FNYEAQ. The CDR3 is 12 amino acids. Genomic DNA templated the TCR beta VDJ and CDR3 profiling. Each CDR3 protein is one row after TCRdb ran MiXCR on the reads. The data hold 150,000 or so distinct CDR3 sequences, with 63% observed a single time. General study findings and limits: Controls and patients did not differ significantly in CD8+ Simpson's diversity.

The chain uses TRBV7-6 and TRBJ2-3; a possible D gene is TRBD2 (6 bases). Specimen: sorted CD4+, CD8+, or CD8+CD57+ T cells (not recorded which) from PBMCs. The source of this sequence is a human donor in good health. CDR3 amino acids: CATSPGEDTQYF. The CDR3, as DNA: TGTGCCACATCCCCGGGAGAGGATACGCAGTATTTT.